The rows below give T cell receptor beta chains drawn from one sample of a study of blood T cell repertoires in COVID-19. Sequencing was performed with immunoSEQ multiplex PCR; in TCRdb, only in-frame clones are kept and a portion is missing. The data show 120,000 to 150,000 clones, 80% seen once. Sequenced material: peripheral blood. The origin of the receptors is a man aged 55 to 70 with active or convalescent COVID-19. Each CDR3 is given with its conserved first and last residue. The D gene is left open where the match is weak. A row's size may be missing; if present it is once, few, many or a size class.

D gene: .
V gene: TRBV20-1
J gene: TRBJ2-5
clone size: .
CDR3 DNA: TGCAGTGCTGGTGGAGCGGGTCAACAAGAGACCCAGTACTTC
CDR3 protein: CSAGGAGQQETQYF

D gene: TRBD1
V gene: TRBV6-2/TRBV6-3
J gene: TRBJ1-1
clone size: .
CDR3 DNA: TGTGCCAGCAGCGAATGGGACAGGATCATGAACACTGAAGCTTTCTTT
CDR3 protein: CASSEWDRIMNTEAFF

D gene: .
V gene: TRBV7-8
J gene: TRBJ2-1
clone size: .
CDR3 DNA: TGTGCCAGCAGCTTAACATCGGGAACCTCCTACAATGAGCAGTTCTTC
CDR3 protein: CASSLTSGTSYNEQFF

D gene: TRBD1
V gene: TRBV7-9
J gene: TRBJ1-4
clone size: once
CDR3 DNA: TGTGCCAGCAGCGGCCCGGGACAGGGACACGAAAAACTGTTTTTT
CDR3 protein: CASSGPGQGHEKLFF

D gene: TRBD1
V gene: TRBV28
J gene: TRBJ2-5
clone size: .
CDR3 DNA: TGTGCCAGCAGGGATACAGGGGGACGCTCCCAAGAGACCCAGTACTTC
CDR3 protein: CASRDTGGRSQETQYF

D gene: .
V gene: TRBV11-2
J gene: TRBJ2-1
clone size: many
CDR3 DNA: TGTGCCAGCAGCCCCATCAGGGGTAGGAATGAGCAGTTCTTC
CDR3 protein: CASSPIRGRNEQFF

D gene: .
V gene: TRBV27
J gene: TRBJ1-5
clone size: .
CDR3 DNA: TGTGCCAGCAGCCCAGTAAGGAGCGATCAGCCCCAGCATTTT
CDR3 protein: CASSPVRSDQPQHF

D gene: TRBD2
V gene: TRBV4-3
J gene: TRBJ2-2
clone size: .
CDR3 DNA: TGCGCCAGCAGCCAAGACCCTAGCGGGAGCATGCCCGGGGAGCTGTTTTTT
CDR3 protein: CASSQDPSGSMPGELFF

D gene: .
V gene: TRBV10-3
J gene: TRBJ2-7
clone size: .
CDR3 DNA: TGTGCCATCAGGAACACAGAACACTACGAGCAGTACTTC
CDR3 protein: CAIRNTEHYEQYF

D gene: TRBD1
V gene: TRBV7-3
J gene: TRBJ2-1
clone size: .
CDR3 DNA: TGTGCCAGCAGGCCCCAGGGGGCTTCCTACAATGAGCAGTTCTTC
CDR3 protein: CASRPQGASYNEQFF

D gene: TRBD1
V gene: TRBV6-2/TRBV6-3
J gene: TRBJ1-5
clone size: .
CDR3 DNA: TGTGCCAGCAGTTTTCTTGTGAGGGGGCGGCCCCAGCATTTT
CDR3 protein: CASSFLVRGRPQHF

D gene: TRBD2
V gene: TRBV5-6
J gene: TRBJ2-7
clone size: .
CDR3 DNA: TGTGCCAGCAGCCAGGCCGGGACTAATCTCTACGAGCAGTACTTC
CDR3 protein: CASSQAGTNLYEQYF

D gene: TRBD1
V gene: TRBV5-4
J gene: TRBJ2-7
clone size: once
CDR3 DNA: TGTGCCAGCAAGACAGGGGGCGAGGTTGCATCCTACGAGCAGTACTTC
CDR3 protein: CASKTGGEVASYEQYF

D gene: TRBD2
V gene: TRBV27
J gene: TRBJ2-1
clone size: .
CDR3 DNA: TGTGCCAGCAGTCATATGGGGGGACTAGCGGGGGAGCAGTTCTTC
CDR3 protein: CASSHMGGLAGEQFF

D gene: .
V gene: TRBV24-1
J gene: TRBJ1-3
clone size: once
CDR3 DNA: TGTGCCACCAGTGATTCCACAGCCTCGGCGGGAAACACCATATATTTT
CDR3 protein: CATSDSTASAGNTIYF

D gene: .
V gene: TRBV19
J gene: TRBJ1-1
clone size: .
CDR3 DNA: TGTGCCAGTAGTCTGGGACAACCTATGAACACTGAAGCTTTCTTT
CDR3 protein: CASSLGQPMNTEAFF

D gene: TRBD2
V gene: TRBV19
J gene: TRBJ2-3
clone size: few
CDR3 DNA: TGTGCCAGTAGTTCTCTACGGGGGGGCACAGATACGCAGTATTTT
CDR3 protein: CASSSLRGGTDTQYF

D gene: .
V gene: TRBV11-3
J gene: TRBJ2-3
clone size: .
CDR3 DNA: TGTGCCAGCAGCCCAGGGTCGGTCACAGATACGCAGTATTTT
CDR3 protein: CASSPGSVTDTQYF

D gene: TRBD1
V gene: TRBV29-1
J gene: TRBJ1-5
clone size: .
CDR3 DNA: TGCAGCGTTGAAGATCGGTCAGGGGGGAATAGCAATCAGCCCCAGCATTTT
CDR3 protein: CSVEDRSGGNSNQPQHF

D gene: .
V gene: TRBV5-1
J gene: TRBJ2-3
clone size: .
CDR3 DNA: TGCGCCAGCAGCTTGCAGGGATACTCAGATACGCAGTATTTT
CDR3 protein: CASSLQGYSDTQYF

D gene: TRBD1
V gene: TRBV18
J gene: TRBJ1-5
clone size: few
CDR3 DNA: TGTGCCAGCTCACCGGGACAGGGGGGCAATCAGCCCCAGCATTTT
CDR3 protein: CASSPGQGGNQPQHF

D gene: TRBD2
V gene: TRBV7-2
J gene: TRBJ2-3
clone size: .
CDR3 DNA: TGTGCCAGCAGCCGTGATCCGGGAGGAGATACGCAGTATTTT
CDR3 protein: CASSRDPGGDTQYF

D gene: TRBD2
V gene: TRBV6-1
J gene: TRBJ2-1
clone size: .
CDR3 DNA: TGTGCCAGCAGTGAAGACGGGACTAGCGCCTACTACAATGAGCAGTTCTTC
CDR3 protein: CASSEDGTSAYYNEQFF

D gene: .
V gene: TRBV2
J gene: TRBJ2-2
clone size: .
CDR3 DNA: TGTGCCAGCAGAACGGACTTGAACACCGGGGAGCTGTTTTTT
CDR3 protein: CASRTDLNTGELFF

D gene: TRBD1
V gene: TRBV6-5
J gene: TRBJ1-4
clone size: .
CDR3 DNA: TGTGCCAGCAACCCCGGACAGGCTAATGAAAAACTGTTTTTT
CDR3 protein: CASNPGQANEKLFF

D gene: .
V gene: TRBV28
J gene: TRBJ1-1
clone size: once
CDR3 DNA: TGTGCCACCAGCGGGGTCATGAACACTGAAGCTTTCTTT
CDR3 protein: CATSGVMNTEAFF

D gene: TRBD1
V gene: TRBV27
J gene: TRBJ1-4
clone size: .
CDR3 DNA: TGTGCCAGCAGGTCAGACAGGGGGAATGAAAAACTGTTTTTT
CDR3 protein: CASRSDRGNEKLFF

D gene: TRBD1
V gene: TRBV5-4
J gene: TRBJ2-1
clone size: few
CDR3 DNA: TGTGCCAGCAGCTCGGGACAGTTAAATGAGCAGTTCTTC
CDR3 protein: CASSSGQLNEQFF

D gene: .
V gene: TRBV19
J gene: TRBJ1-1
clone size: .
CDR3 DNA: TGTGCCAGTCGGGGGGTAAGGGTAATGACTGAAGCTTTCTTT
CDR3 protein: CASRGVRVMTEAFF

D gene: TRBD1
V gene: TRBV24-1
J gene: TRBJ2-2
clone size: .
CDR3 DNA: TGTGCCACCAGTGGAGAAGGACAGGGGAGTTCCGGGGAGCTGTTTTTT
CDR3 protein: CATSGEGQGSSGELFF

D gene: TRBD2
V gene: TRBV28
J gene: TRBJ2-3
clone size: .
CDR3 DNA: TGTGCCAGCAGTTTCGGGAGGGGCACAGATACGCAGTATTTT
CDR3 protein: CASSFGRGTDTQYF

D gene: .
V gene: TRBV3-1/TRBV3-2
J gene: TRBJ1-1
clone size: .
CDR3 DNA: TGTGCCAGCAGCCAGGGAGGAAAGTCTGAAGCTTTCTTT
CDR3 protein: CASSQGGKSEAFF

D gene: TRBD1
V gene: TRBV5-1
J gene: TRBJ1-1
clone size: .
CDR3 DNA: TGCGCCAGCAGCCACCAGACAGGGGTAACTGAAGCTTTCTTT
CDR3 protein: CASSHQTGVTEAFF

D gene: TRBD1
V gene: TRBV5-1
J gene: TRBJ2-2
clone size: .
CDR3 DNA: TGCGCCAGCAGCCTCCGGACAGGGGCGAACACCGGGGAGCTGTTTTTT
CDR3 protein: CASSLRTGANTGELFF

D gene: .
V gene: TRBV11-3
J gene: TRBJ2-1
clone size: .
CDR3 DNA: TGTGCCAGCAGCTTGGTGGCGGGAACCTACAATGAGCAGTTCTTC
CDR3 protein: CASSLVAGTYNEQFF

D gene: .
V gene: TRBV14
J gene: TRBJ2-5
clone size: .
CDR3 DNA: TGTGCCAGCAGCCAAGATGGGGGGGCCCAAGAGACCCAGTACTTC
CDR3 protein: CASSQDGGAQETQYF